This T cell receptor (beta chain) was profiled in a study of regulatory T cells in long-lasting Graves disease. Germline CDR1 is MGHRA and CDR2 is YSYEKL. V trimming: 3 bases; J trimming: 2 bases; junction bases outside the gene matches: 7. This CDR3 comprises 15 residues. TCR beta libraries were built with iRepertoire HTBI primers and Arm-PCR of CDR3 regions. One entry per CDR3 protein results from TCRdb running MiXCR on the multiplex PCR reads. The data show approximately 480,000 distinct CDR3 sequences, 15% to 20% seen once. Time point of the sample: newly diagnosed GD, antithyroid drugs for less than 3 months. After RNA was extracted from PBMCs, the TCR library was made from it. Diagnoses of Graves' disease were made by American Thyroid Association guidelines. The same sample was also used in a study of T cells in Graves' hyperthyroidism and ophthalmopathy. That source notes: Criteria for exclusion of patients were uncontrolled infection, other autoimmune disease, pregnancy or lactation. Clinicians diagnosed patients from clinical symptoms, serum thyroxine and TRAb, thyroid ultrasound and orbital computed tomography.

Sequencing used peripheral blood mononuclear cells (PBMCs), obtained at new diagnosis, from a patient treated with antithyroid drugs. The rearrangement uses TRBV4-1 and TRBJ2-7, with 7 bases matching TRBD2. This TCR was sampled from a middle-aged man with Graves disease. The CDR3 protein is CASSQNSGPTYEQYF. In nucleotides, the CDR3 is TGCGCCAGCAGCCAGAATAGCGGGCCGACCTACGAGCAGTACTTC.